Here is one T cell receptor (beta chain) with its context. The entry originates in a study of blood T cell repertoires in COVID-19. Looking at the study overall: There were acute and convalescent COVID-19 samples, and they came from the United States, Italy and Spain. Sample material is recorded as cDNA or gDNA derived from T cells, B-cell-depleted T cells, or PBMCs.

Original processing methods: Counts of nucleated cells, estimated from reference gene primer amplification, were obtained. Assay used: immunoSEQ multiplex PCR; TCRdb lists only in-frame clones, some missing. V and J calls and clone size come straight from that table; D and trimming were deduced from the DNA. The data hold 120,000 or so clones, with 82% observed a single time. V dropped 4 bases and J dropped 5; count of bases not matched to a gene: 9. CDR3 size: 15 residues. CDR1 and CDR2 (germline): SGHTA, FQGTGA. This chain links TRBV7-3 with TRBJ2-3, with 7 bases lining up with TRBD2. The material sequenced was peripheral blood. This TCR derives from a woman in her sixties or seventies with acute or convalescent COVID-19. The CDR3 region is CASSSSGDPGDTQYF. CDR3 nucleotides: TGTGCCAGCAGCTCTAGCGGAGATCCCGGAGATACGCAGTATTTT.